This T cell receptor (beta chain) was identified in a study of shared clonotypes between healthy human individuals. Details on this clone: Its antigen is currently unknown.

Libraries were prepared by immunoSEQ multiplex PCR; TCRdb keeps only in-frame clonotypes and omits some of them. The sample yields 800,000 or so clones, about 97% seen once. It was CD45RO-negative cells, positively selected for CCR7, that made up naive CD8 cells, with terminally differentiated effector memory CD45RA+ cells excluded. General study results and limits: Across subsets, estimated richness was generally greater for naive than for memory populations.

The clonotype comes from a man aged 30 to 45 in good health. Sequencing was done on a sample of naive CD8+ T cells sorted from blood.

CDR3 loop: CASSVIRLAGDNEQFF. CDR3 bases: TGTGCCAGCAGCGTTATAAGACTAGCGGGAGATAATGAGCAGTTCTTC. The rearrangement uses TRBV7-8 and TRBJ2-1; 12 nucleotides agree with TRBD2. There are 16 residues in the CDR3. V lost 5 bases and J lost 7; bases outside the gene matches: 9. Germline-derived CDR1 and CDR2 are SGHVS and FQNEAQ.